Shown below are 17 T cell receptor beta chains from a single sample sequenced in a study of OX40 agonist ivuxolimab in advanced cancers. Data came from immunoSEQ multiplex PCR; TCRdb stores just in-frame clones and leaves some out. The sample consists of over 85,000 clones, about 91% of them appearing once. The sample here was CD4+ or CD8+ T cells sorted from blood, taken in a trial of the OX40 agonist ivuxolimab. The receptors originated from an adult with an advanced solid tumor such as melanoma, head and neck, liver or kidney cancer.

V gene TRBV10-1 combines with J gene TRBJ2-3; D is perhaps TRBD1 or TRBD2 (6 bases each). V shed 6 bases and J shed 5 bases, with 18 bases lying between them. Germline loops: CDR1 WNHNN, CDR2 SYGVQD (reference sequence). CDR3 size: 15 residues. The DNA for the CDR3 is TGCGCCAGCAGGGGGGGTTGTCAGGGGATAGATACGCAGTATTTT. This codes for CASRGGCQGIDTQYF.

The V and J genes are TRBV19 and TRBJ1-4, with 8 bases fitting TRBD1. The length of the CDR3 is 15 residues. CDR1 is LNHDA, CDR2 SQIVND, per germline (reference sequence). V trimming: 6 bases; J trimming: 5 bases; junction bases outside the gene matches: 8. CDR3 sequence: CASRFSTGVNEKLFF. The CDR3 nucleotides are TGTGCCAGTAGGTTTTCGACAGGGGTAAATGAAAAACTGTTTTTT.

V is TRBV19 and J is TRBJ1-5, with D unclear. This CDR3 spans 13 amino acids. V lost 6 bases and J lost 4, with 10 bases in between. Germline V CDR1 and CDR2: LNHDA, SQIVND (reference sequence). This CDR3 reads CASSDQMNQPQHF. CDR3 DNA: TGTGCCAGTAGCGATCAGATGAATCAGCCCCAGCATTTT.

This clone was recorded only once. The V and J genes are TRBV7-2 and TRBJ1-3; D not resolved. The CDR3 consists of 15 residues. Per the germline V gene, CDR1 is SGHTA and CDR2 is FQGNSA. With 4 bases removed from V and 0 bases from J, the gap between germline ends came to 10 bases. CDR3 amino acids: CASSSTDYSGNTIYF. CDR3 bases: TGTGCCAGCAGCTCAACGGACTACTCTGGAAACACCATATATTTT.

The chain carries TRBV5-3 and TRBJ1-4; 10 bases match TRBD1. TRBV5-3 carries the ORF label, with uncertain function. Trimming cost V 9 bases and J 0 bases; bases outside gene matches: 11. CDR3 length: 17 amino acids. The CDR3 here is CAKTGTGDLATNEKLFF. The CDR3 bases are TGTGCCAAGACAGGGACAGGGGATTTGGCAACTAATGAAAAACTGTTTTTT.

The chain recombines TRBV7-2 with TRBJ2-1, with 11 bases matching TRBD1. The CDR3 has 14 residues. Trimming cost V 5 bases and J 7 bases; bases outside gene matches: 4. Germline CDR1 and CDR2: SGHTA and FQGNSA. The CDR3 nucleotides are TGTGCCAGCAGCCTCCGGGACAGGGGGAATGAGCAGTTCTTC. Amino acid sequence: CASSLRDRGNEQFF.

Only one count was recorded for this clone. This chain connects TRBV27 to TRBJ2-7; TRBD1 is a possible D gene (6 bases). V gave up 5 bases and J gave up 6 bases, with 20 bases separating them. Per the germline V gene, CDR1 is MNHEY and CDR2 is SMNVEV (reference sequence). CDR3 length: 15 residues. CDR3 loop: CASSPQGFRRGEQYF. The CDR3 DNA reads TGTGCCAGCAGTCCACAGGGATTTCGTCGGGGCGAGCAGTACTTC.

This clone was observed a single time. The J gene is TRBJ1-6, the V gene TRBV18, with D possibly TRBD1 on 5 matching bases. The CDR3 is made up of 15 amino acids. Germline CDR1 KGHSH, CDR2 LQKENI. V was clipped by 3 bases and J by 6 bases, with 12 bases between them. Here the CDR3 DNA reads TGTGCCAGCTCACCGCCCCAGGGCCGTAATTCACCCCTCCACTTT. Encoded protein: CASSPPQGRNSPLHF.

The rearrangement links TRBV2 to TRBJ1-1; a possible D gene is TRBD1 (5 bases). The CDR3 is 14 residues long. Looked up from germline, CDR1 is SNHLY and CDR2 is FYNNEI. Trimming shortened V by 8 bases and J by 5 bases, and 18 bases separated the two germline ends. The CDR3: CASQRAARGTEAFF. The CDR3 DNA sequence: TGTGCCAGCCAAAGGGCTGCTCGGGGGACTGAAGCTTTCTTT.

A few counts support this clone. The V gene is TRBV25-1, the J gene TRBJ2-5; D gene ambiguous. CDR3 length: 12 amino acids. The germline V gene has CDR1 MGHDK and CDR2 SYGVNS. V lost 4 bases and J lost 5, with 8 bases in between. CDR3 sequence reads: CASSGVIETQYF. As DNA, the CDR3 is TGTGCCAGCAGTGGGGTCATTGAGACCCAGTACTTC.

The CDR3 nucleotides are TGTGCCAGCTCACCACTTGGGCAGAACACCGGGGAGCTGTTTTTT. Amino acid sequence: CASSPLGQNTGELFF. The chain uses TRBV18 and TRBJ2-2; D is unclear. CDR1 is KGHSH and CDR2 is LQKENI in the germline V gene. The V gene lost 1 base and the J gene lost 1 base, with 7 bases spanning the gap. This CDR3 has 15 residues.

Of note for this clone: It is unclear where the CDR3 begins or ends on the DNA, so no DNA is shown, and the CDR3 is as TCRdb lists it. The CDR3 is CASSSSANTEAFF. The rearrangement joins TRBV28 to TRBJ1-1. Looked up from germline, CDR1 is MDHEN and CDR2 is SYDVKM. Including both end residues, the CDR3 is 13 amino acids long.

The J gene is TRBJ2-5, the V gene TRBV5-1; D unresolved. The CDR3 consists of 14 residues. Trimming stripped 1 base from V and 7 bases from J, with 14 bases between. CDR1 SGHRS and CDR2 YFSETQ come from the germline V gene. The CDR3 sequence: CASSLREQSGTQYF. The CDR3 DNA reads as TGCGCCAGCAGCTTGAGGGAACAGAGTGGGACCCAGTACTTC. Drawing the rest from reference TRBV5-1 and TRBJ2-5, the complete variable domain is KAGVTQTPRYLIKTRGQQVTLSCSPISGHRSVSWYQQTPGQGLQFLFEYFSETQRNKGNFPGRFSGRQFSNSRSEMNVSTLELGDSALYLCASSLREQSGTQYFGPGTRLLVL.

The genes are TRBV28 and TRBJ1-1; 7 nucleotides align to TRBD1. The J segment lost 6 bases and the V segment lost 6 bases, leaving 10 bases of the junction unmatched. This CDR3 has 14 amino acids. Germline-derived CDR1 and CDR2 are MDHEN and SYDVKM. The CDR3 region is CASSPARGDAEAFF. For the CDR3, the DNA is TGTGCCAGCAGCCCCGCCAGGGGGGACGCTGAAGCTTTCTTT.

This clone was seen more than once but under ten times. The chain combines TRBV30 with TRBJ1-1; 8 bases match TRBD1. Germline assignment: CDR1 GTSNPN and CDR2 SVGIG (reference sequence). The CDR3 contains 15 residues. Unmatched junction bases numbered 10, after V lost 0 bases and J lost 7 bases. CDR3 amino acids: CAWSVRGTGSLEAFF. The CDR3 DNA follows: TGTGCCTGGAGTGTACGGGGGACAGGTAGCCTTGAAGCTTTCTTT. Full variable domain (remainder filled in from reference TRBV30 and TRBJ1-1): SQTIHQWPATLVQPVGSPLSLECTVEGTSNPNLYWYRQAAGRGLQLLFYSVGIGQISSEVPQNLSASRPQDRQFILSSKKLLLSDSGFYLCAWSVRGTGSLEAFFGQGTRLTVV.

The chain couples TRBV6-5 to TRBJ2-7; no clear D gene. This CDR3 contains 13 residues. Germline V lookup: CDR1 MNHEY, CDR2 SVGAGI. The V end was cut by 7 bases, the J end by 3 bases, with 13 bases between. CDR3: CASTRGANYEQYF. As DNA, the CDR3 is TGTGCCAGCACGCGCGGAGCTAACTACGAGCAGTACTTC.

The gene calls are TRBV7-9 and TRBJ2-5, with D perhaps matching TRBD1 (5 bases). CDR3 size: 13 residues. Per the germline V gene, CDR1 is SEHNR and CDR2 is FQNEAQ (reference sequence). V lost 5 bases and J 2 bases, leaving 9 bases between the germline ends. CDR3 bases: TGTGCCAGCAGCATGACAGTGCAAGAGACCCAGTACTTC. This encodes CASSMTVQETQYF.